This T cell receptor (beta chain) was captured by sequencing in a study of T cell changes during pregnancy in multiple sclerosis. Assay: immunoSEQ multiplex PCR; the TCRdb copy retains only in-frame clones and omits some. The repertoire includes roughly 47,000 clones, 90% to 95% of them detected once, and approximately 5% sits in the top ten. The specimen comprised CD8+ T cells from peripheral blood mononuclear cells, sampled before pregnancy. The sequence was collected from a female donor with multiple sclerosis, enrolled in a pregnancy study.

The CDR3 here is CASSLLTGEETQYF. CDR3 bases: TGTGCCAGTAGTCTATTGACAGGGGAAGAGACCCAGTACTTC. The chain combines TRBV19 with TRBJ2-5; 8 bases are a match to TRBD1. Unmatched junction bases numbered 5, after V lost 5 bases and J lost 3 bases. Germline V gene lookup returns CDR1 LNHDA and CDR2 SQIVND (reference sequence). This CDR3 region has 14 residues.